Given below is one T cell receptor beta chain in context. Its antigen is as yet unknown. Mismatch repair deficiency was confirmed in all patients, by PCR or immunohistochemistry. TCR sequencing covered a few patients who responded to pembrolizumab. The data originate from a study of PD-1 blockade in mismatch repair-deficient tumors. Study-level information: All were previously treated, progressing patients with some twelve mismatch repair-deficient cancer types. Findings and limits, study-wide: Tumor-resident clones, often undetectable pretreatment in blood, expanded then contracted after pembrolizumab.

TCRdb keeps only in-frame clones here, not all; method: immunoSEQ multiplex PCR. In the table there are roughly 48,000 clones, over 75% of which are singletons. The sequenced sample was PBMCs, obtained before pembrolizumab treatment. The clonotype originates from an adult with mismatch repair-deficient cancer.

The CDR3: CASSSSGPDRGYTF. Written as DNA, the CDR3 is TGTGCCAGCAGCTCATCGGGACCGGATCGTGGCTACACCTTC. This chain connects TRBV6-5 to TRBJ1-2; tentatively, D is TRBD1 (5 bases). CDR1 and CDR2 (germline): MNHEY, SVGAGI. The CDR3 length is 14 residues. The germline V and J ends were trimmed by 6 bases and 7 bases, with 18 bases remaining between them.